These T cell receptor beta chains were read from a single sample in a study of T cells after yellow fever vaccination. Via MiXCR, TCRdb re-called the 5' RACE reads, giving one row per CDR3 protein. The sample includes hundreds of thousands of distinct CDR3 sequences, 8.5% to 10% of them seen just once. The specimen comprised PBMCs, sampled on the day of the first yellow fever vaccination. These TCRs come from a man aged 18-30 years who received the YFV17D yellow fever vaccine. CDR3s include the opening cysteine and the closing phenylalanine or tryptophan. Each record gives: CDR3 DNA, CDR3 protein, V gene, D gene, J gene, clone size. The D gene is left open where the match is weak. A clone size is listed for some rows: how often the clone was seen (once, few, many), or a class if it is expanded.

DNA: TGTGCCAGCAGCACGGGACGTGGCCAAGATGGTACCGGGGAGCTGTTTTTT; CDR3: CASSTGRGQDGTGELFF; V: TRBV12-3/TRBV12-4; D: -; J: TRBJ2-2; size: -
DNA: TGTGCCAGCAGCTTAGGCGGGGGGACTTCGGGGGAGCAGTACTTC; CDR3: CASSLGGGTSGEQYF; V: TRBV7-2; D: TRBD2; J: TRBJ2-7; size: many
DNA: TGCGCCAGCAGCTTGGAGGGTCGGACAGGGGTCGATGAGCAGTTCTTC; CDR3: CASSLEGRTGVDEQFF; V: TRBV5-1; D: TRBD1; J: TRBJ2-1; size: -
DNA: TGTGCCAGCAGCCGGGACAGGGTGCACGAGCAGTACTTC; CDR3: CASSRDRVHEQYF; V: TRBV11-1; D: TRBD1; J: TRBJ2-7; size: many
DNA: TGTGCCAGTAGTATTATCAGGTTCGACAATGAGCAGTTCTTC; CDR3: CASSIIRFDNEQFF; V: TRBV19; D: -; J: TRBJ2-1; size: few
DNA: TGTGCCAGCAGCTCTAAGGACTCCAACACCGGGGAGCTGTTTTTT; CDR3: CASSSKDSNTGELFF; V: TRBV7-2; D: -; J: TRBJ2-2; size: -
DNA: TGTGCCAGTAGATATATCATTAGATCCGGGGAGCTGTTTTTT; CDR3: CASRYIIRSGELFF; V: TRBV19; D: -; J: TRBJ2-2; size: few
DNA: TGTGCCAGCAGCCAAGGAGGCGGGGGGCCGGGCAATGAGCAGTTCTTC; CDR3: CASSQGGGGPGNEQFF; V: TRBV4-2; D: TRBD2; J: TRBJ2-1; size: few
DNA: TGTGCCACTAACCAGGACTTTAGCTCCTACAATGAGCAGTTCTTC; CDR3: CATNQDFSSYNEQFF; V: TRBV2; D: -; J: TRBJ2-1; size: few
DNA: TGTGCCAGCAGCCGCCCGGCGGCCCCACCAGGTGGCTACACCTTC; CDR3: CASSRPAAPPGGYTF; V: TRBV6-2/TRBV6-3; D: -; J: TRBJ1-2; size: few
DNA: TGTGCCAGCAGCGCCGGGACTAGCCCTCGGGAGACCCAGTACTTC; CDR3: CASSAGTSPRETQYF; V: TRBV5-4; D: TRBD2; J: TRBJ2-5; size: few
DNA: TGCAGTGCTAGTTCCGGGATCTATCAGCCCCAGCATTTT; CDR3: CSASSGIYQPQHF; V: TRBV20-1; D: -; J: TRBJ1-5; size: few
DNA: TGTGCCAGCAGATTTTCGACCGCCGGGAACACTGAAGCTTTCTTT; CDR3: CASRFSTAGNTEAFF; V: TRBV6-1; D: -; J: TRBJ1-1; size: few
DNA: TGTGCCAGCAGTAGAGGGGGCAGGGAGCAGTTCTTC; CDR3: CASSRGGREQFF; V: TRBV6-2/TRBV6-3; D: TRBD1; J: TRBJ2-1; size: -
DNA: TGTGCCAGCAGCCTGTCTCCCCTACAAGAGACCCAGTACTTC; CDR3: CASSLSPLQETQYF; V: TRBV5-4; D: -; J: TRBJ2-5; size: -
DNA: TGTGCCAGCAGCTTTTCACCCGGGGAGGGAGGCACAGATACGCAGTATTTT; CDR3: CASSFSPGEGGTDTQYF; V: TRBV5-4; D: TRBD2; J: TRBJ2-3; size: -
DNA: TGTGCCAGCAGATTGACCTACAATGAGCAGTTCTTC; CDR3: CASRLTYNEQFF; V: TRBV5-6; D: -; J: TRBJ2-1; size: -
DNA: TGTGCCAGCAGCTTGGGGTCCGACAATGAGCAGTTCTTC; CDR3: CASSLGSDNEQFF; V: TRBV5-6; D: -; J: TRBJ2-1; size: few
DNA: TGTGCCAGCAGCTGGAGGCAGGGAAGTTCTCAGCCCCAGCATTTT; CDR3: CASSWRQGSSQPQHF; V: TRBV28; D: -; J: TRBJ1-5; size: -
DNA: TGTGCCAGCAGCCAAGATGCAGGTGGAAACACCATATATTTT; CDR3: CASSQDAGGNTIYF; V: TRBV4-2; D: -; J: TRBJ1-3; size: few
DNA: TGTGCCAGCAGCCAAGGGACAGGTAAATACAATGAGCAGTTCTTC; CDR3: CASSQGTGKYNEQFF; V: TRBV3-1; D: TRBD1; J: TRBJ2-1; size: many